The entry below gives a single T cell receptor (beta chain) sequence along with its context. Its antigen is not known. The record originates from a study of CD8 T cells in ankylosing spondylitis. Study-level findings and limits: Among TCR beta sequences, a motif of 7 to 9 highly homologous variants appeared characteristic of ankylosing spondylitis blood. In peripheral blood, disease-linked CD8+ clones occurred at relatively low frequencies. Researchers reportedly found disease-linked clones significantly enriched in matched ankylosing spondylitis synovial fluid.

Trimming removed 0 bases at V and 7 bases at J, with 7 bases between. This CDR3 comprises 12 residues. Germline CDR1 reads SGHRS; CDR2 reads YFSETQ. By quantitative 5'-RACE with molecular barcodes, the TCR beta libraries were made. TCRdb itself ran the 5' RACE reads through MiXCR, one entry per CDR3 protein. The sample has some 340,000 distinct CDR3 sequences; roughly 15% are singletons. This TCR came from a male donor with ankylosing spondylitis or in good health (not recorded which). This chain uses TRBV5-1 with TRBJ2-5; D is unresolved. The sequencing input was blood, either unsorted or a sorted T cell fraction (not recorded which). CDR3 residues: CASSLAIGTQYF. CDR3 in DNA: TGCGCCAGCAGCTTGGCAATTGGGACCCAGTACTTC.